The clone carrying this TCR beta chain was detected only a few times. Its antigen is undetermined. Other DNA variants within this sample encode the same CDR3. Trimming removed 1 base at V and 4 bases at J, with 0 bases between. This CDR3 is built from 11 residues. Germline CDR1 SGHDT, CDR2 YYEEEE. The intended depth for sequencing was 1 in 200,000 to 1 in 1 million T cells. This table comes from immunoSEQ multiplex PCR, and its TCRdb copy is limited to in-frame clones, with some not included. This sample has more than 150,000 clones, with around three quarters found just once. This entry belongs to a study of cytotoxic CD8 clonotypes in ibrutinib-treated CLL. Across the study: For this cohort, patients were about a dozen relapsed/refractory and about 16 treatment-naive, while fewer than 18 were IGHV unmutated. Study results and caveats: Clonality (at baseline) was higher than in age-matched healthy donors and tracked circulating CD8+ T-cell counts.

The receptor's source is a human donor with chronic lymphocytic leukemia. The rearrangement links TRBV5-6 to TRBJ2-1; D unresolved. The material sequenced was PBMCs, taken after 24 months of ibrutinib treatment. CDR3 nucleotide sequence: TGTGCCAGCAGCTTGTACAATGAGCAGTTCTTC. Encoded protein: CASSLYNEQFF. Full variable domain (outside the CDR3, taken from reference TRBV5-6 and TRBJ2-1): DAGVTQSPTHLIKTRGQQVTLRCSPKSGHDTVSWYQQALGQGPQFIFQYYEEEERQRGNFPDRFSGHQFPNYSSELNVNALLLGDSALYLCASSLYNEQFFGPGTRLTVL.